The 7 T cell receptor beta chains below all came from one sample that was sequenced in a study of CD8+CD57+ T cells in acquired aplastic anemia. The template used for profiling TCR beta VDJ and CDR3 was genomic DNA. TCRdb ran MiXCR on the reads and lists one entry per CDR3 protein. The sample contains about 220,000 distinct CDR3 sequences, about a third of which appear only once. Sequencing used sorted CD4+, CD8+, or CD8+CD57+ T cells (not recorded which) from PBMCs. The receptors originated from a human donor in good health, serving as a control.

This clonotype was detected only a few times. This chain uses TRBV3-1 with TRBJ2-5; the match to TRBD2 covers 15 bases. There are 20 residues in the CDR3. Looked up from germline, CDR1 is LGHDT and CDR2 is YNNKEL (reference sequence). Losses at the gene ends were 2 bases for V and 4 bases for J; bases not matched to a gene: 14. CDR3 DNA sequence: TGTGCCAGCAGCCAAACACACGGGACTAGCGGGGGGTTGGGTAGAGAGACCCAGTACTTC. The encoded protein is CASSQTHGTSGGLGRETQYF.

Remarks on this clonotype: A much more abundant neighbour one base away suggests this may be a read error. The rearrangement links TRBV7-8 to TRBJ1-5; no firm D call. CDR1 SGHVS and CDR2 FQNEAQ come from the germline V gene. V lost 1 base and J 5 bases, leaving 15 bases between the germline ends. This CDR3 spans 16 amino acids. CDR3 sequence reads: CASSLGWGLSDQPQHF. CDR3 bases: TGTGCCAGCAGCTTAGGTTGGGGTTTAAGCGATCAGCCCCAGCATTTT.

This clonotype was observed a handful of times. At one boundary the junction diverges from the germline segment, which might be a read error. The chain joins TRBV14 to TRBJ2-7; D possibly corresponds to TRBD2 (5 bases). CDR3 length equals 13 residues. CDR1 and CDR2 (germline): SGHDN, FVKESK. The CDR3 sequence: CACSQGLYNEQYF. CDR3 nucleotides: TGTGCCTGCAGCCAAGGACTGTACAATGAGCAGTACTTC.

The rearrangement joins TRBV7-9 to TRBJ2-6; D perhaps matches TRBD1 (5 bases). In germline, CDR1 is SEHNR, CDR2 FQNEAQ (reference sequence). This CDR3 spans 13 amino acids. V was shortened by 7 bases and J by 4 bases, with 8 bases between the two germline ends. The CDR3 here is CASTRTGANVLTF. In nucleotides, the CDR3 is TGTGCCAGCACCCGGACAGGGGCCAACGTCCTGACTTTC.

The table lists this clonotype with many counts. Here the CDR3 DNA reads TGCGCCAGCAGTGAGTCGGAAAGGAGGGGCTACACCTTC. Translated: CASSESERRGYTF. The rearrangement uses TRBV10-2 and TRBJ1-2, with D unclear. V lost 0 bases and J 8 bases, leaving 10 bases between the germline ends. The CDR3 is 13 amino acids. Germline V gene lookup returns CDR1 WSHSY and CDR2 SAAADI.

The rearrangement uses TRBV5-1 and TRBJ1-2, with D hard to call. Germline V lookup: CDR1 SGHRS, CDR2 YFSETQ. V lost 4 bases and J 8 bases, leaving 12 bases between the germline ends. CDR3 length equals 12 residues. CDR3 in DNA: TGCGCCAGCAGCCAATTGGAAGGGGGCTACACCTTC. It encodes CASSQLEGGYTF.

V is TRBV19 and J is TRBJ1-1; TRBD1 aligns across 9 bases. The CDR3 is made up of 14 amino acids. CDR1 and CDR2 from the germline V gene are LNHDA and SQIVND (reference sequence). Trimming cost V 5 bases and J 8 bases; bases outside gene matches: 9. The CDR3 loop is CASSSQGQGTEAFF. The CDR3 nucleotides read TGTGCCAGTAGTTCCCAAGGACAGGGGACCGAAGCTTTCTTT.